The 28 T cell receptor beta chains given below trace back to one sample, sequenced in a study of Graves' ophthalmopathy and Graves' hyperthyroidism. TCR beta CDR3 regions were amplified from RNA transcripts. An initial RT-PCR round employing HTBI primers preceded a second-round multiplex PCR. TCRdb recomputed calls from the multiplex PCR reads with MiXCR, one row per CDR3 protein. The sample holds about 400,000 distinct CDR3 sequences, about 16% seen once. Specimen: peripheral blood. The receptors derive from a woman between 18 and 29 years old with Graves' ophthalmopathy.

This clonotype was seen repeatedly, ten times or more. The V call is TRBV18, the J call TRBJ2-5; tentative D call: TRBD1 (6 bases). The CDR3 consists of 15 residues. Germline CDR1 and CDR2: KGHSH and LQKENI. Between the trimmed V and J ends, which lost 4 bases and 0 bases, there was a span of 12 bases. CDR3 region: CASSLSGTYQETQYF. CDR3 nucleotides: TGTGCCAGCTCACTCTCGGGGACATACCAAGAGACCCAGTACTTC.

This clonotype showed up many times. CDR3 nucleotide sequence: TGCAGTGCTACCGACTACCGCTCAGGGGTTTGGGAGACCCAGTACTTC. Its protein is CSATDYRSGVWETQYF. The chain uses TRBV20-1 and TRBJ2-5; D might be TRBD1 (6 bases). Germline V gives CDR1 DFQATT, CDR2 SNEGSKA (reference sequence). The CDR3 covers 16 residues. V lost 4 bases and J 5 bases, leaving 23 bases between the germline ends.

This clonotype was recorded a few times. V gene TRBV12-3 or TRBV12-4 combines with J gene TRBJ2-5; D remains unclear. Trimming pared 6 bases from V and 3 bases from J, leaving 14 bases between. The CDR3 covers 14 residues. This CDR3 reads CASSPTGPKETQYF. CDR3 in DNA: TGTGCCAGCAGCCCGACTGGGCCCAAAGAGACCCAGTACTTC.

This clonotype has ten or more counts. The V call is TRBV18, the J call TRBJ1-1; possible D gene TRBD1, 5 bases. This CDR3 contains 13 residues. Germline V gene lookup returns CDR1 KGHSH and CDR2 LQKENI. V lost 3 bases and J lost 11, with 16 bases in between. This chain's CDR3 is CASSPREPLRAFF. CDR3 nucleotide sequence: TGTGCCAGCTCACCCAGGGAACCCCTGCGGGCTTTCTTT.

This clonotype was seen at least ten times. The V call is TRBV6-2 or TRBV6-3, the J call TRBJ2-7; D is perhaps TRBD2 (5 bases). CDR3 length: 13 amino acids. V was pared by 5 bases and J by 6 bases, with 14 bases between. Germline V lookup: CDR1 MNHEY, CDR2 SVGEGT. CDR3 loop: CASSPRNRGEQYF. The CDR3 nucleotides read TGTGCCAGCAGTCCCCGGAATCGGGGCGAGCAGTACTTC.

The chain is built from TRBV7-2 and TRBJ2-5, with 10 bases that match TRBD2. The germline gives CDR1 SGHTA, CDR2 FQGNSA. The CDR3 has 16 amino acids. V shed 0 bases and J 3 bases; nucleotides not matched to a gene: 4. This CDR3 is CASSLASLAGKETQYF. Here the CDR3 DNA reads TGTGCCAGCAGCTTAGCTTCACTAGCGGGAAAAGAGACCCAGTACTTC.

This clonotype was recorded many times. The rearrangement uses TRBV20-1 and TRBJ2-5; D gene unclear. The CDR3 is made up of 12 amino acids. V lost 3 bases, J lost 1 base, and 6 bases lay in between. The germline V gene encodes CDR1 DFQATT and CDR2 SNEGSKA (reference sequence). In DNA, the CDR3 is TGCAGTGCTAGCCAGGCCCAAGAGACCCAGTACTTC. This gives the protein CSASQAQETQYF.

This clonotype has a handful of counts. This chain connects TRBV12-3 or TRBV12-4 to TRBJ1-2, with D possibly TRBD1 on 5 matching bases. The CDR3 extends over 14 amino acids. Trimming cost V 5 bases and J 6 bases, with 16 bases left between them. The CDR3 region is CASSLIAGRDGYTF. CDR3 bases: TGTGCCAGCAGTCTCATCGCGGGGCGCGATGGCTACACCTTC.

This clonotype was recorded many times. This chain connects TRBV5-6 to TRBJ1-2; tentatively, D is TRBD1 (5 bases). V lost 2 bases to trimming and J lost 4 bases, with 15 bases between them. Per the germline V gene, CDR1 is SGHDT and CDR2 is YYEEEE. This CDR3 has 15 amino acids. The CDR3 here is CASSLVPGELYGYTF. In DNA form, the CDR3 reads TGTGCCAGCAGCTTAGTTCCGGGGGAGCTCTATGGCTACACCTTC. The full variable domain, its missing parts supplied by reference TRBV5-6 and TRBJ1-2, is DAGVTQSPTHLIKTRGQQVTLRCSPKSGHDTVSWYQQALGQGPQFIFQYYEEEERQRGNFPDRFSGHQFPNYSSELNVNALLLGDSALYLCASSLVPGELYGYTFGSGTRLTVV.

This clonotype showed up many times. The chain combines TRBV20-1 with TRBJ1-1; D may be TRBD1 (5 bases). The CDR3 runs to 12 residues. Germline-derived CDR1 and CDR2 are DFQATT and SNEGSKA (reference sequence). V shed 4 bases and J shed 1 base, with 7 bases lying between them. CDR3 residues: CSANRRNTEAFF. The CDR3 bases are TGCAGTGCTAACAGGAGGAACACTGAAGCTTTCTTT.

Only a few counts were recorded for this clonotype. The chain couples TRBV11-2 to TRBJ1-1; a weak D match, TRBD1 (6 bases). Looked up from germline, CDR1 is SGHAT and CDR2 is FQNNGV. The germline V and J ends were trimmed by 5 bases and 0 bases, with 22 bases remaining between them. This CDR3 has 18 amino acids. CDR3 nucleotide sequence: TGTGCCAGCAGCCAAAGGGGGGGGGCGAATCCTTTGAACACTGAAGCTTTCTTT. Its protein product is CASSQRGGANPLNTEAFF.

The rearrangement joins TRBV15 to TRBJ2-5; unclear D gene. Trimming pared 1 base from V and 5 bases from J, leaving 5 bases between. The germline V gene has CDR1 LNHNV and CDR2 YYDKDF (reference sequence). This CDR3 contains 12 residues. CDR3 in DNA: TGTGCCACCAGCAGAGTTGAGGAGACCCAGTACTTC. It specifies CATSRVEETQYF.

J is TRBJ2-7 and V is TRBV6-5; perhaps D is TRBD1 or TRBD2 (6 bases each). Trimming removed 2 bases from V and 6 bases from J, with 14 bases in between. The CDR3 has 14 amino acids. Per germline, CDR1 MNHEY and CDR2 SVGAGI. The chain's CDR3 is CASSYGGGTGEQYF. Here the CDR3 DNA reads TGTGCCAGCAGTTACGGGGGCGGGACGGGCGAGCAGTACTTC.

CDR3 coding DNA: TGTGCCACCAGCAGAGCCGGGACAGGGAGTAACGAGCAGTACTTC. As protein: CATSRAGTGSNEQYF. This chain uses TRBV15 with TRBJ2-7, with 9 bases identical to TRBD1. The CDR3 totals 15 residues. V lost 1 base and J lost 5; bases outside the gene matches: 6. Germline loops: CDR1 LNHNV, CDR2 YYDKDF (reference sequence).

This clonotype was recorded many times. The chain has TRBV28 and TRBJ1-1; the match to TRBD1 covers 8 bases. The length of the CDR3 is 16 residues. The trim removed 2 bases at V and 11 bases at J, leaving 16 bases unmatched. Germline assignment: CDR1 MDHEN and CDR2 SYDVKM. CDR3 coding DNA: TGTGCCAGCAGTTTAGCGGCCGGGACAGGTCACCAAGCCGCTTTCTTT. Translation: CASSLAAGTGHQAAFF.

This clonotype was counted ten times or more. The chain employs TRBV28 and TRBJ1-2; possibly TRBD1 for D (5 bases). V gave up 6 bases and J gave up 4 bases, with 9 bases separating them. The CDR3 length is 12 residues. Germline V gene lookup returns CDR1 MDHEN and CDR2 SYDVKM. The chain's CDR3 is CASRDSGYGYTF. The CDR3 DNA reads as TGTGCCAGCAGAGACAGCGGCTATGGCTACACCTTC.

The chain employs TRBV9 and TRBJ2-2; weak D call: TRBD2 (6 bases). This CDR3 has 18 residues. Trimming removed 0 bases at V and 4 bases at J, with 19 bases between. Per germline, CDR1 SGDLS and CDR2 YYNGEE. Here the CDR3 reads CASSVDPRAGRGTGELFF. As DNA, the CDR3 is TGTGCCAGCAGCGTAGACCCGCGGGCGGGAAGAGGCACCGGGGAGCTGTTTTTT.

Many counts were recorded for this clonotype. V and J are TRBV28 and TRBJ2-5; tentative D call: TRBD1 (5 bases). Trimming shortened V by 6 bases and J by 0 bases, and 14 bases separated the two germline ends. The CDR3 sequence is 15 residues long. CDR1 and CDR2 (germline): MDHEN, SYDVKM. The CDR3 spells CASSLLTGNQETQYF. In DNA, the CDR3 is TGTGCCAGCAGCCTCCTCACAGGCAACCAAGAGACCCAGTACTTC.

Many counts were recorded for this clonotype. The J gene is TRBJ1-1, the V gene TRBV6-1; 7 nucleotides agree with TRBD1. The CDR3 is 12 residues long. Germline V gives CDR1 MNHNS, CDR2 SASEGT. The junction had 6 bases not matched to a gene; V was cut back by 6 bases and J by 8 bases. CDR3 in DNA: TGTGCCAGCAGACACGGGACAGTCGAAGCTTTCTTT. This codes for CASRHGTVEAFF.

This clonotype turned up a few times. The V call is TRBV27, the J call TRBJ2-7; 7 bases line up with TRBD2. V trimming: 0 bases; J trimming: 4 bases; junction bases outside the gene matches: 15. CDR1 MNHEY and CDR2 SMNVEV come from the germline V gene (reference sequence). The CDR3 consists of 18 residues. The CDR3 loop is CASSLSSGPWRERYEQYF. CDR3 nucleotides: TGTGCCAGCAGTTTATCATCGGGCCCCTGGCGGGAGAGGTACGAGCAGTACTTC.

This clonotype was seen at least ten times. The chain is built from TRBV3-1 and TRBJ1-5, with D hard to call. Germline V gene sequence: CDR1 LGHDT, CDR2 YNNKEL (reference sequence). This CDR3 has 14 amino acids. V lost 3 bases to trimming and J lost 7 bases, with 13 bases between them. CDR3 residues: CASSHMESSQPQHF. DNA of the CDR3: TGTGCCAGCAGCCATATGGAATCTAGCCAGCCCCAGCATTTT.

This clonotype showed up many times. The chain couples TRBV6-1 to TRBJ1-2; D may be TRBD1 (5 bases). The CDR3 consists of 14 residues. V was clipped by 5 bases and J by 6 bases, with 16 bases between them. Germline V lookup: CDR1 MNHNS, CDR2 SASEGT. CDR3 loop: CASSRQGGGDGYTF. The CDR3 DNA is TGTGCCAGCAGTCGCCAGGGCGGTGGAGATGGCTACACCTTC.

This clonotype has at least ten counts. The chain is built from TRBV27 and TRBJ1-2; no firm D call. CDR1 is MNHEY, CDR2 SMNVEV, per germline (reference sequence). Trimming cost V 6 bases and J 3 bases, with 20 bases left between them. This CDR3 contains 16 residues. The CDR3 DNA reads as TGTGCCAGCAGCCCATGGGGTGCTCCGAGGTACTATGGCTACACCTTC. It specifies CASSPWGAPRYYGYTF.

This clonotype occurred a few times. The V gene is TRBV10-3, the J gene TRBJ2-7; D is unresolved. This CDR3 has 15 amino acids. V was clipped by 0 bases and J by 3 bases, with 12 bases between them. Germline CDR1 is ENHRY and CDR2 is SYGVKD. CDR3 DNA: TGTGCCATCAGTGAGTCCACGGTAGCTGGCTACGAGCAGTACTTC. Encoded protein: CAISESTVAGYEQYF.

In its sample, this clonotype was seen many times. The chain combines TRBV29-1 with TRBJ1-1; 7 bases match TRBD1. CDR1 and CDR2 (germline): SQVTM, ANQGSEA. CDR3 length: 14 amino acids. V gave up 3 bases and J gave up 8 bases; unmatched junction bases: 12. The CDR3: CSVELDSRTGEAFF. CDR3 DNA: TGCAGCGTTGAGTTAGATTCTAGGACAGGCGAAGCTTTCTTT.

CDR3 sequence reads: CAISDRGGENTGELFF. The CDR3 DNA is TGTGCCATCAGTGACAGAGGCGGAGAGAACACCGGGGAGCTGTTTTTT. The chain is built from TRBV10-3 and TRBJ2-2; D gene ambiguous. Per the germline V gene, CDR1 is ENHRY and CDR2 is SYGVKD. Deletions cut 3 bases from V and 1 base from J, with 12 bases between. CDR3 size: 16 residues.

This clonotype was seen many times. This chain uses TRBV28 with TRBJ2-7, with D perhaps assigned TRBD1 or TRBD2 (7 bases each). The length of the CDR3 is 14 residues. Germline V gene sequence: CDR1 MDHEN, CDR2 SYDVKM. The V end was cut by 11 bases, the J end by 0 bases, with 17 bases between. CDR3 region: CASQGGGSSYEQYF. Written as DNA, the CDR3 is TGTGCCTCTCAGGGGGGCGGGAGCTCCTACGAGCAGTACTTC.

This clonotype appeared many times. This chain joins TRBV7-2 and TRBJ2-7, with 10 nucleotides matching TRBD2. The CDR3 loop spans 15 amino acids. The V segment lost 5 bases and the J segment 4 bases; nucleotides outside the gene matches: 8. CDR1 is SGHTA, CDR2 FQGNSA, per germline. This chain's CDR3 is CASSPLVAGGYEQYF. The CDR3 nucleotides read TGTGCCAGCAGCCCCCTTGTAGCGGGAGGATACGAGCAGTACTTC.